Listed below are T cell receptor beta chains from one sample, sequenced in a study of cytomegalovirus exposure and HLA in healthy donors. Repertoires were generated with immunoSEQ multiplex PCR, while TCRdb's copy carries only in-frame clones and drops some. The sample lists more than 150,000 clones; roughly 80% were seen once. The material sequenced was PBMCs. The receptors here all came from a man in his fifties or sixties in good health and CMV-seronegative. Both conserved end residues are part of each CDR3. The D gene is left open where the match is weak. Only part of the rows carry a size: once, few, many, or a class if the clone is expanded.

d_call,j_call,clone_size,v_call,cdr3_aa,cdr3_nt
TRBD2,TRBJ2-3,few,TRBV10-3,CAISESAGKDTQYF,TGTGCCATCAGTGAGTCAGCGGGGAAGGATACGCAGTATTTT
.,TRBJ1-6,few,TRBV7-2,CASSDRRPHGEDSPLHF,TGTGCCAGCAGCGACCGGCGACCCCATGGAGAAGACTCACCCCTCCACTTT
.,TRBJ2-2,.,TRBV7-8,CASLVNTRELFF,TGTGCCAGCCTCGTGAACACCAGGGAGCTGTTTTTT
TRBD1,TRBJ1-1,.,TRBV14,CASSQERGRGGTEAFF,TGTGCCAGCAGCCAAGAAAGGGGGCGCGGGGGGACTGAAGCTTTCTTT
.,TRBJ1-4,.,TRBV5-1,CASTLTDPDEKLFF,TGCGCCAGCACCCTGACAGATCCGGATGAAAAACTGTTTTTT
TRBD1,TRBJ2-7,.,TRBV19,CASSPDRTYEQYF,TGTGCCAGTAGCCCGGACAGGACCTACGAGCAGTACTTC
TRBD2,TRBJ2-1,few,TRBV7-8,CASSDGTTYNEQFF,TGTGCCAGCAGCGACGGGACTACCTACAATGAGCAGTTCTTC
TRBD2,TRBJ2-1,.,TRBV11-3,CASSRTSGNEQFF,TGTGCCAGCAGCAGGACTAGCGGAAATGAGCAGTTCTTC
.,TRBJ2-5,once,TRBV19,CASSIDRGAGLGETQYF,TGTGCCAGTAGTATAGACAGGGGAGCGGGGTTAGGAGAGACCCAGTACTTC
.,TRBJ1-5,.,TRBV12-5,CASGLPRQPQHF,TGTGCTAGTGGTTTGCCCAGGCAGCCCCAGCATTTT
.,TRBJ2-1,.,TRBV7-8,CASSLAFRGLSADEQFF,TGTGCCAGCAGCTTAGCTTTTAGGGGACTCTCTGCCGATGAGCAGTTCTTC
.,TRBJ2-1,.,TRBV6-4,CASRRNRDSNEQFF,TGTGCCAGCAGACGAAACAGGGATAGCAATGAGCAGTTCTTC
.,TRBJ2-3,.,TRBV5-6,CASSLRGTGYTDTQYF,TGTGCCAGCAGCCTTCGGGGGACGGGATACACAGATACGCAGTATTTT
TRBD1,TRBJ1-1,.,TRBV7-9,CASSPATGWAEAFF,TGTGCCAGCAGCCCCGCGACAGGGTGGGCTGAAGCTTTCTTT
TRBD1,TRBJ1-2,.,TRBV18,CASSTTDRAHYGYTF,TGTGCCAGCTCAACAACGGACAGGGCCCACTATGGCTACACCTTC
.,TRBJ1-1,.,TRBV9,CASSQGRGPAEAFF,TGTGCCAGCAGCCAGGGGCGAGGTCCGGCTGAAGCTTTCTTT
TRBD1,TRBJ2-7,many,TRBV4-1,CASSQGTGGTYEQYF,TGCGCCAGCAGCCAAGGAACAGGGGGTACCTACGAGCAGTACTTC
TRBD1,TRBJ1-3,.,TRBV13,CASSLFGTGRPSSGNTIYF,TGTGCCAGCAGCTTATTCGGGACAGGGCGCCCGAGCTCTGGAAACACCATATATTTT
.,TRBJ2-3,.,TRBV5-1,CASSLTYGGSGTQYF,TGCGCCAGCAGCTTGACCTATGGGGGCTCAGGTACGCAGTATTTT
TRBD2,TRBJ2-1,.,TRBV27,CASSRSGGAGGYNEQFF,TGTGCCAGCAGTCGTAGCGGGGGGGCGGGCGGCTACAATGAGCAGTTCTTC
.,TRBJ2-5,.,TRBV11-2,CASSPPGRGVETQYF,TGTGCCAGCAGCCCGCCCGGCAGGGGAGTGGAGACCCAGTACTTC
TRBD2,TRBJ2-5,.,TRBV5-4,CASSLAASGGLKTQYF,TGTGCCAGCAGCTTGGCCGCTAGCGGGGGTTTGAAGACCCAGTACTTC
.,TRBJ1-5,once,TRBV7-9,CASSPQDQPQHF,TGTGCCAGCAGCCCCCAGGATCAGCCCCAGCATTTT
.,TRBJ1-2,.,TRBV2,CASRRGDYGYTF,TGTGCCAGCAGAAGAGGAGACTATGGCTACACCTTC
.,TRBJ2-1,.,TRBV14,CASSLRDSYNEQFF,TGTGCCAGCAGCCTCCGGGACTCCTACAATGAGCAGTTCTTC
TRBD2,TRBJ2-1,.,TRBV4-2,CASSQALAGGASSSYNEQFF,TGTGCCAGCAGCCAAGCACTAGCGGGGGGCGCTTCTAGCTCCTACAATGAGCAGTTCTTC
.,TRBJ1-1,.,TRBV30,CAWSLWWSGQKNTEAFF,TGTGCCTGGAGTCTTTGGTGGTCGGGACAAAAGAACACTGAAGCTTTCTTT
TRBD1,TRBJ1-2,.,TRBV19,CASKGTDYGYTF,TGTGCCAGCAAGGGGACAGACTATGGCTACACTTTC
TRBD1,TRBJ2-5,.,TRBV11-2,CASSLGDRRLMAQYF,TGTGCCAGCAGCTTAGGGGACAGGCGCCTTATGGCCCAGTACTTC
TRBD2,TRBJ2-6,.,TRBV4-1,CASSQVGRGWLKTF,TGCGCCAGCAGCCAGGTGGGGAGGGGATGGTTAAAAACTTTC